This T cell receptor beta chain was documented in a study of blood T cell repertoires in COVID-19. CDR3 length: 15 amino acids. Germline loops: CDR1 LGHNA, CDR2 YNFKEQ. V was clipped by 4 bases and J by 5 bases; unmatched bases: 6. Sequencing was performed with immunoSEQ multiplex PCR; in TCRdb, only in-frame clones are kept and a portion is missing. Of 140,000 or so clones in the sample, 85% to 90% are singletons; the top ten hold approximately 11%. The sequence was collected from a man between 60 and 70 years old who had recovered from COVID-19. Sequenced input: PBMCs or T cells enriched from blood (not recorded which). The chain has TRBV4-2 and TRBJ2-2, with 8 bases that match TRBD2. In DNA form, the CDR3 reads TGTGCCAGCAGCCTTAGCGGGACTAATACCGGGGAGCTGTTTTTT. It translates to CASSLSGTNTGELFF.